The rows below give T cell receptor beta chains drawn from one sample of a study of T cell responses to AZD1222 COVID-19 vaccine. The method was immunoSEQ multiplex PCR; TCRdb's version includes in-frame clones alone and lacks a portion of them. The table includes 90,000 to 150,000 clones, about 92% detected once. The sample was peripheral blood, taken 28 days after the second AZD1222 dose. These receptors were obtained from an adult who received the AZD1222 COVID-19 vaccine. The CDR3 runs from the conserved cysteine through the conserved F or W. The D gene is left open where the match is weak. Size values are once, few and many counts, or a class for expanded clones, and some rows have none.

v_gene: TRBV6-1; j_gene: TRBJ2-1; abundance: NA; d_gene: TRBD1; CDR3nt: TGTGCCAGCAGTTCGGGACAGGGCCAATACAATGAGCAGTTCTTC; CDR3aa: CASSSGQGQYNEQFF
v_gene: TRBV5-1; j_gene: TRBJ2-1; abundance: NA; d_gene: TRBD1; CDR3nt: TGCGCCAGCAGCTTGGAGACAGGGGGCGGTAATGAGCAGTTCTTC; CDR3aa: CASSLETGGGNEQFF
v_gene: TRBV24-1; j_gene: TRBJ1-5; abundance: NA; d_gene: NA; CDR3nt: TGTGCCACCAGTGAGAGACAGGCCGTCAATCAGCCCCAGCATTTT; CDR3aa: CATSERQAVNQPQHF
v_gene: TRBV10-3; j_gene: TRBJ2-2; abundance: NA; d_gene: TRBD1; CDR3nt: TGTGCCATCAGTGAGGGGCGCAGGACAGGGTCGGGCACCGGGGAGCTGTTTTTT; CDR3aa: CAISEGRRTGSGTGELFF
v_gene: TRBV7-6; j_gene: TRBJ1-2; abundance: NA; d_gene: NA; CDR3nt: TGTGCCAGCAGCTTACAAGGGGCGCATGGCTACACCTTC; CDR3aa: CASSLQGAHGYTF
v_gene: TRBV19; j_gene: TRBJ1-4; abundance: once; d_gene: TRBD1; CDR3nt: TGTGCCAGTAGTCCCTGGGAGGGGGACAGTCGTAATGAAAAACTGTTTTTT; CDR3aa: CASSPWEGDSRNEKLFF
v_gene: TRBV7-8; j_gene: TRBJ1-1; abundance: NA; d_gene: NA; CDR3nt: TGTGCCAGCAGCTTTGGAATGAACACTGAAGCTTTCTTT; CDR3aa: CASSFGMNTEAFF
v_gene: TRBV18; j_gene: TRBJ1-1; abundance: once; d_gene: TRBD1; CDR3nt: TGTGCCAGCTCATCCAGCCTACAGGGGGCGGCCACTGAAGCTTTCTTT; CDR3aa: CASSSSLQGAATEAFF
v_gene: TRBV28; j_gene: TRBJ2-1; abundance: once; d_gene: NA; CDR3nt: TGTGCCAGCAGTTTACCTCGGGTACAATACAATGAGCAGTTCTTC; CDR3aa: CASSLPRVQYNEQFF
v_gene: TRBV3-1/TRBV3-2; j_gene: TRBJ2-3; abundance: NA; d_gene: NA; CDR3nt: TGTGCCGCGGCGGGTATAGATACGCAGTATTTT; CDR3aa: CAAAGIDTQYF
v_gene: TRBV5-4; j_gene: TRBJ2-1; abundance: NA; d_gene: NA; CDR3nt: TGTGCCAGCAGCTTGGAACCGGGAGTAGTCAATGAGCAGTTCTTC; CDR3aa: CASSLEPGVVNEQFF
v_gene: TRBV7-9; j_gene: TRBJ2-7; abundance: many; d_gene: NA; CDR3nt: TGTGCCAGCAGCCCCGTGTCGTGGGAGCAGTACTTC; CDR3aa: CASSPVSWEQYF
v_gene: TRBV5-1; j_gene: TRBJ1-4; abundance: NA; d_gene: NA; CDR3nt: TGCGCCAGCAGCTTGGGAGGGGGTAAGCGGTCAAATGAAAAACTGTTTTTT; CDR3aa: CASSLGGGKRSNEKLFF
v_gene: TRBV24-1; j_gene: TRBJ1-5; abundance: NA; d_gene: NA; CDR3nt: TGTGCCACCAGTGACAGGGGCAATCAGCCCCAGCATTTT; CDR3aa: CATSDRGNQPQHF
v_gene: TRBV9; j_gene: TRBJ2-3; abundance: NA; d_gene: TRBD2; CDR3nt: TGTGCCAGCAGCCCCACAGGTGGAGCGGGGGGCACAGATACGCAGTATTTT; CDR3aa: CASSPTGGAGGTDTQYF
v_gene: TRBV3-1/TRBV3-2; j_gene: TRBJ1-3; abundance: NA; d_gene: TRBD1; CDR3nt: TGTGCCAGCAGCCCCGACAGGGGCTCTGGAAACACCATATATTTT; CDR3aa: CASSPDRGSGNTIYF
v_gene: TRBV6-5; j_gene: TRBJ2-7; abundance: NA; d_gene: NA; CDR3nt: TGTGCCAGCAGGACGGCAGGGTGGGCCTACGAGCAGTACTTC; CDR3aa: CASRTAGWAYEQYF
v_gene: TRBV10-3; j_gene: TRBJ1-2; abundance: NA; d_gene: NA; CDR3nt: TGTGCCATCAGTGAGTCTGAAGGGCATGGCTACACCTTC; CDR3aa: CAISESEGHGYTF